This T cell receptor (beta chain) was identified in a study of molecular identifiers for immune sequencing clone quantification listed by TCRdb under 2018. Some background on the complete study: For a replicate experiment, RNA from roughly 21,000 or 96,000 naive CD8 T cells was divided into five aliquots, and four of the five aliquots were sequenced. This methods study benchmarked molecular-identifier clustering-based TCR repertoire sequencing (MIDCIRS) and TCR RNA copy counting, using CD8 T cells to do so.

The method behind the library was PCR. The sequencer was an Illumina HiSeq 4000. Bulk TCR libraries were prepared as previously described, using TCR primers listed in Table S5. Purification of total RNA was performed with the Qiagen AllPrep DNA/RNA kit. Before any analysis, reads coming from multiple sequencing runs of the same library were combined into one pool. For the original study's pipeline: Reads were retained only if the reads had an exact TCR constant sequence, and the retained reads were trimmed to 150 nt and grouped according to their 12-nt molecular barcodes. Reads within each barcode group were sub-clustered using a 15% Levenshtein threshold, and quality-weighted consensus sequences were constructed for each RNA molecule. Non-functional sequences were filtered out, along with any lower-count sequence sitting one edit away from another sequence. On the basis of fitting two negative binomial distributions, barcode sub-clusters with fewer than 20% of the maximum read count were discarded. The public reads were reanalyzed by TCRdb: fastp trimming at Q25, MiXCR alignment, in-frame beta chains only. Identical CDR3 proteins give one entry, which carries the most common genes and DNA. V and J calls and clone size were set by TCRdb, not the authors. For this sample there are approximately 550,000 distinct CDR3 sequences; 20% to 25% appear just once. Clones ranked in the top ten supply under 0.85% of the sample.

Libraries of naive CD8 T cells were generated from roughly 18,000 to 920,000 sorted cells, with 10%, 30% or 50% of the purified RNA used. Naive CD8 T cells, defined as CD8+CD4-CCR7+CD45RA+, were FACS-sorted into RLT Plus buffer on a BD FACSAria II. Roughly nine TCR copies' worth of Jurkat RNA were spiked into about 19,000-1,100,000 naive CD8 T cell samples to test detection sensitivity. CD8 T cells were enriched using RosetteSep CD8+ T Cell Enrichment Cocktail and Ficoll-Paque, and the enriched cells then underwent ACK red cell lysis. The research as a whole found: Roughly 2.8 recovered TCR RNA copies per cell were obtained by modeling, versus 9 to 10 by digital PCR, implying a capture efficiency of 25% to 35%. The naive libraries included spiked-in Jurkat TCR RNA (10 copies' worth), and this Jurkat TCR RNA is not part of the donor repertoire. The sizes of highly expanded clones could end up underestimated when identical TCR molecules share a barcode. Spiked-in Jurkat TCR RNA equivalent to a single cell was reported to be detectable even among 750,000 to 1,000,000 naive CD8 T cells. Clones above 20 RNA copies held over 97% of molecules in CMV-specific effector cells but under 1% in naive cells. When barcode sub-clustering was not used, chimeric consensus sequences inflated TCR diversity, with chimeras reaching as high as 47%.

This clonotype was counted many times. Its antigen is currently not known. Base qualities are not at hand, and no much larger clone is one base apart. Sequences SGHNT (CDR1) and YYREEE (CDR2) are obtained from the germline V gene (reference sequence). The CDR3 runs 14 residues from the cysteine to the phenylalanine. CDR3 DNA only is kept here, 42 bases in frame from base 1. V drops 0 bases and J drops 3 bases, leaving 10 bases in between. The sample taken for sequencing was naive CD8+ T cells from blood, with Jurkat cell RNA spiked in. The label giving this sample's cell subset or site can be read as: FACS-sorted CD8+CD4-CCR7+CD45RA+ naive T cells. This receptor chain uses TRBV5-4 and TRBJ2-7; TRBD2 is a weak D gene call, 6 bases matching. This TCR came from a human donor in good health. Some libraries in this study had Jurkat cell RNA spiked in. The CDR3 region has the sequence CASSLDVSGYEQYF. The bases read TGTGCCAGCAGCTTGGATGTTAGCGGCTACGAGCAGTACTTC.